The T cell receptor beta chain described here comes from a study of blood T cell repertoires in COVID-19. Study in general: The origin of the acute and convalescent COVID-19 samples was the United States, Italy and Spain.

This clone came up a few times. As originally analysed: For nucleated cells, counts were estimated from reference gene primer amplification. TCRdb keeps only in-frame clones here, not all; method: immunoSEQ multiplex PCR. The V and J calls and the clone size are those of that table, but D and trimming were determined from the DNA. The sample contains approximately 190,000 clones, around 90% of which appear only once. Germline loops: CDR1 LNHDA, CDR2 SQIVND (reference sequence). The CDR3 sequence is 17 residues long. The germline V and J ends were trimmed by 6 bases and 0 bases, with 15 bases remaining between them.

The chain joins TRBV19 to TRBJ2-6; possible D gene TRBD1, 7 bases. This TCR was recovered from a man in his sixties with active or convalescent COVID-19. Source material: peripheral blood. CDR3 nucleotide sequence: TGTGCCAGTAGCTTACAGGGGACTTACTCTGGGGCCAACGTCCTGACTTTC. It encodes CASSLQGTYSGANVLTF. Full variable domain (remainder filled in from reference TRBV19 and TRBJ2-6): DGGITQSPKYLFRKEGQNVTLSCEQNLNHDAMYWYRQDPGQGLRLIYYSQIVNDFQKGDIAEGYSVSREKKESFPLTVTSAQKNPTAFYLCASSLQGTYSGANVLTFGAGSRLTVL.